Listed below are T cell receptor beta chains from one sample, sequenced in a study of shared clonotypes between healthy human individuals. Generated by immunoSEQ multiplex PCR, the TCRdb table keeps only in-frame clones and is missing some. The sample holds roughly 400,000 clones; approximately 96% are singletons and the top ten take about 0.32%. Source material: memory CD8+ T cells sorted from blood. The receptor source for this set is a man aged 25 to 45 in good health. The CDR3 runs from the conserved cysteine through the conserved F or W. D genes are given only for firm matches. A row's size may be missing; if present it is once, few, many or a size class.

j_gene | v_gene | abundance | d_gene | CDR3nt | CDR3aa
TRBJ2-7 | TRBV4-2 | - | - | TGTGCCAGCAGCCAAGAGAGGTACTACGAGCAGTACTTC | CASSQERYYEQYF
TRBJ2-1 | TRBV9 | - | TRBD2 | TGTGCCAGCAGCGTAGCTAGCGGGGGACACAATGAGCAGTTCTTC | CASSVASGGHNEQFF
TRBJ1-1 | TRBV28 | - | - | TGTGCCAGCACCATAACTGGGGGCACTGAAGCTTTCTTT | CASTITGGTEAFF
TRBJ2-3 | TRBV10-3 | - | TRBD2 | TGTGCCATCAGTGGAGCTAGCGGGAGCACAGATACGCAGTATTTT | CAISGASGSTDTQYF
TRBJ2-7 | TRBV18 | - | - | TGTGCCAGCTCACCACCGGCCACTCACTACGAGCAGTACTTC | CASSPPATHYEQYF
TRBJ2-7 | TRBV6-5 | few | - | TGTGCCAGCAGTTACCTGACTAGTTTGTCCGAGCAGTACTTC | CASSYLTSLSEQYF
TRBJ1-5 | TRBV4-1 | - | - | TGCGCCAGCAGCCAAGGGGGGTTAAGCAATCAGCCCCAGCATTTT | CASSQGGLSNQPQHF
TRBJ1-5 | TRBV6-6 | - | - | TGTGCCAGCAGTGCGGACAGTTCGCAGCCCCAGCATTTT | CASSADSSQPQHF
TRBJ2-3 | TRBV28 | - | - | TGTGCCAGCAGTTGGGGGGTGCCCCCCCCTCCCTACACAGATACGCAGTATTTT | CASSWGVPPPPYTDTQYF
TRBJ2-1 | TRBV9 | - | TRBD2 | TGTGCCAGCAGCGACAGCCCCAAGGGCGGGAGAAATGCTGAGCAGTTCTTC | CASSDSPKGGRNAEQFF
TRBJ1-4 | TRBV5-1 | - | - | TGCGCCAGCAGCTTGGCCCTTAATGAAAAACTGTTTTTT | CASSLALNEKLFF
TRBJ2-5 | TRBV5-1 | - | - | TGCGCCAGCAGCTTGGTTCCCACCTCAAGGACGGAAGAGACCCAGTACTTC | CASSLVPTSRTEETQYF
TRBJ2-7 | TRBV5-1 | once | - | TGCGCCAGCAGCGAGCTAGGGTTCTACGAGCAGTACTTC | CASSELGFYEQYF
TRBJ2-7 | TRBV29-1 | - | - | TGCAGCGTTGTGGCATTGCACCCCCCCTACGAGCAGTACTTC | CSVVALHPPYEQYF
TRBJ2-3 | TRBV5-1 | - | TRBD2 | TGCGCCAGCAGCTTGCTCCTAGCGGGGTTCACAGATACGCAGTATTTT | CASSLLLAGFTDTQYF
TRBJ1-6 | TRBV19 | - | TRBD1 | TGTGCCAGTAGTTTCGTTGCGACAGGGAATTCACCCCTCCACTTT | CASSFVATGNSPLHF
TRBJ2-7 | TRBV6-1 | - | - | TGTGCCAGCAGGGCGCGGGGTCCCTACGAGCAGTACTTC | CASRARGPYEQYF
TRBJ1-3 | TRBV27 | - | - | TGTGCCAGCAGTCCGTACGGCGACCGCCCCTCTGGAAACACCATATATTTT | CASSPYGDRPSGNTIYF
TRBJ1-2 | TRBV4-1 | - | - | TGCGCCAGCAGCCAAGAAGCCCAGATGGACATTGGCTACACCTTC | CASSQEAQMDIGYTF
TRBJ2-3 | TRBV4-2 | - | - | TGTGCCAGCAGCCAACCTAGGGGCACAGATACGCAGTATTTT | CASSQPRGTDTQYF
TRBJ2-7 | TRBV10-3 | - | TRBD2 | TGTGCCACCGAGACTAGCGGGGGATCCTACGAGCAGTACTTC | CATETSGGSYEQYF
TRBJ1-6 | TRBV7-9 | - | - | TGTGCCAGCAGCTTAGCGTTCCGGACAGCTTATAATTCACCCCTCCACTTT | CASSLAFRTAYNSPLHF
TRBJ2-5 | TRBV5-1 | - | TRBD2 | TGCGCCAGCAGCTTTAGCCCCGGGACTAGCGGGGAGACCCAGTACTTC | CASSFSPGTSGETQYF
TRBJ1-2 | TRBV2 | - | - | TGTGCCAGCAGGTTCCTCCGGGGGGGAGGGTATGGCTACACCTTC | CASRFLRGGGYGYTF
TRBJ1-5 | TRBV19 | - | TRBD1 | TGTGCCAGTAGTATCCTGACAGGGGGCAGTCAGCCCCAGCATTTT | CASSILTGGSQPQHF
TRBJ1-2 | TRBV11-2 | - | - | TGTGCCAGCAGCTTGAACGGCTATGGCTACACCTTC | CASSLNGYGYTF
TRBJ2-1 | TRBV27 | - | TRBD2 | TGTGCCAGCAGTTTTGTTGGGGTACTAGCGGGAGTTGAGCAGTTCTTC | CASSFVGVLAGVEQFF
TRBJ2-7 | TRBV29-1 | - | - | TGCAGCGTTCGTTCGGGGCCATCCTACGAGCAGTACTTC | CSVRSGPSYEQYF
TRBJ2-5 | TRBV6-5 | - | TRBD2 | TGTGCCAGCAGGGGACTAGTTGTTGAGACCCAGTACTTC | CASRGLVVETQYF
TRBJ1-2 | TRBV4-1 | - | - | TGCGCCAGCAGCCAAGATCGAGGGCAGTATGGCTACACCTTC | CASSQDRGQYGYTF
TRBJ2-3 | TRBV5-1 | - | TRBD2 | TGCGCCAGCAGCTGGGGGACTAGCGGGAGGGCCAGGGCAGATACGCAGTATTTT | CASSWGTSGRARADTQYF
TRBJ2-7 | TRBV27 | - | TRBD1 | TGTGCCAGCAGTCCCCGGGACAGGGGTGAGCAGTACTTC | CASSPRDRGEQYF
TRBJ2-7 | TRBV12-5 | - | TRBD1 | TGTGCTAGTGGTTCGGGACAGGGTTCCCACGAGCAGTACTTC | CASGSGQGSHEQYF
TRBJ2-1 | TRBV11-3 | - | TRBD2 | TGTGCCAGCAGCCCAAGCGGGACTTACAATGAGCAGTTCTTC | CASSPSGTYNEQFF
TRBJ2-7 | TRBV4-1 | once | - | TGCGCCAGCAGCCAAGGTCGCAGGGCCGAGCAGTACTTC | CASSQGRRAEQYF
TRBJ2-1 | TRBV6-6 | - | TRBD2 | TGTGCCAGCAGTTACTCCGGGACTAACAATGAGCAGTTCTTC | CASSYSGTNNEQFF
TRBJ2-1 | TRBV5-1 | - | TRBD2 | TGCGCCAGCAGCTTGAGAGGGACTAGCTACAATGAGCAGTTCTTC | CASSLRGTSYNEQFF
TRBJ1-5 | TRBV6-6 | - | TRBD1 | TGTGCCAGCAGTCTTAAGCTAGGACAGGGGCTAAAGCCCCAGCATTTT | CASSLKLGQGLKPQHF
TRBJ2-3 | TRBV5-4 | - | - | TGTGCCAGCAGCTTGAGGGGGAGAAGCACAGATACGCAGTATTTT | CASSLRGRSTDTQYF
TRBJ2-3 | TRBV5-6 | - | TRBD1 | TGTGCCAGCAGCTTCGACAGGGTCACAGATACGCAGTATTTT | CASSFDRVTDTQYF
TRBJ1-4 | TRBV19 | - | TRBD1 | TGTGCCAGTAGGAAAGACAGGGGGGAAAAACTGTTTTTT | CASRKDRGEKLFF
TRBJ2-1 | TRBV2 | - | - | TGTGCCAGCCCTGGGGCCTCCAATGAGCAGTTCTTC | CASPGASNEQFF
TRBJ2-7 | TRBV27 | - | - | TGTGCCAGCAGCCCCATACAACAGGGGTGGAGGGACCCGGCCTACGAGCAGTACTTC | CASSPIQQGWRDPAYEQYF
TRBJ2-3 | TRBV20-1 | - | - | TGCAGTGCTACTAGTGCAGATACGCAGTATTTT | CSATSADTQYF
TRBJ2-2 | TRBV11-2 | - | - | TGTGCCAGCGGAGGGGGGGGAGACACCGGGGAGCTGTTTTTT | CASGGGGDTGELFF
TRBJ1-1 | TRBV18 | - | - | TGTGCCAGCTCACCTGTGGCGGGGGCCACTGAAGCTTTCTTT | CASSPVAGATEAFF
TRBJ2-1 | TRBV30 | - | TRBD1 | TGTGGGACAGGGGGCTACAATGAGCAGTTCTTC | CGTGGYNEQFF
TRBJ2-5 | TRBV25-1 | - | - | TGTGCCAGCAGTGAGATAGGGTCAGTAGAGACCCAGTACTTC | CASSEIGSVETQYF
TRBJ1-2 | TRBV30 | - | - | TGTGCCCTGGAGTCGAGCAGACAGGCTTATGGCTACACCTTC | CALESSRQAYGYTF
TRBJ2-5 | TRBV29-1 | - | - | TGCAGCGTTGAACTGGGCAGGGGCGTAAAGACCCAGTACTTC | CSVELGRGVKTQYF
TRBJ2-2 | TRBV5-1 | - | TRBD2 | TGCGCCAGCAGCTTGGGACTAGCGGGAGCGAACACCGGGGAGCTGTTTTTT | CASSLGLAGANTGELFF
TRBJ1-3 | TRBV30 | - | - | TGTGCCTGGACACAGTACTCTGGAAACACCATATATTTT | CAWTQYSGNTIYF
TRBJ1-2 | TRBV9 | - | - | TGTGCCAGCAGCGTAGTAGGTTCAAGAGGGGGTGGCTACACCTTC | CASSVVGSRGGGYTF
TRBJ2-3 | TRBV6-6 | - | - | TGTGCCAGCAGTTACGGGGACTCATCGCGAACGCAGTATTTT | CASSYGDSSRTQYF
TRBJ2-2 | TRBV10-1 | - | - | TGCGCCAGCAAGCAAACAACCACCGGGGAGCTGTTTTTT | CASKQTTTGELFF
TRBJ2-7 | TRBV18 | - | TRBD1 | TGTGCCAGCTCACCGAAAAGGGACAGCTCCTACGAGCAGTACTTC | CASSPKRDSSYEQYF
TRBJ1-2 | TRBV2 | - | TRBD1 | TGTGCCAGCAGTGTTACGAGACAGGGGCGTGGCTACACCTTC | CASSVTRQGRGYTF
TRBJ2-1 | TRBV13 | - | - | TGTGCCAGCAGCTTAATACCGGGACTGTATGAGCAGTTCTTC | CASSLIPGLYEQFF
TRBJ1-5 | TRBV10-3 | - | - | TGTGCCATCAGTGAGTCGTTTATCGGGGGTCAGCCCCAGCATTTT | CAISESFIGGQPQHF